This TCR beta chain was captured by sequencing in a study of molecular identifiers for immune sequencing clone quantification (dated by TCRdb to 2016 to 2019). Broadly, across the study: In a replicate experiment, RNA from about 19,000 or 110,000 naive CD8 T cells was split into five aliquots, four of which were sequenced. This methods study used CD8 T cells to benchmark TCR RNA copy counting and molecular-identifier clustering-based TCR repertoire sequencing (MIDCIRS). Results the study describes overall, beyond this receptor: Clones above 20 RNA copies held over 97% of molecules in CMV-specific effector cells but under 1% in naive cells. When barcode sub-clustering was omitted, TCR diversity was inflated by chimeric consensus sequences, with chimeras reaching as high as 47%. Modeling indicated approximately 3 TCR RNA copies recovered per cell, compared with about 9.4 by digital PCR, which implies a capture efficiency of 25% to 35%. The naive libraries included spiked-in Jurkat TCR RNA (around nine copies' worth), and this Jurkat TCR RNA is not part of the donor repertoire. A single cell's worth of spiked-in Jurkat TCR RNA was reported detectable even among one million naive CD8 T cells. Highly expanded clone sizes could be underestimated because identical TCR molecules may share a barcode.

Libraries of naive CD8 T cells were built from anywhere between roughly 17,000 and 1,000,000 sorted cells, with 10%, 30% or 50% of the purified RNA used. Naive CD8 T cells were FACS-sorted as CD8+CD4-CCR7+CD45RA+ on a BD FACSAria II into RLT Plus buffer. To test detection sensitivity, Jurkat RNA equivalent to under 12 TCR copies was spiked into samples of roughly 18,000-1,100,000 naive CD8 T cells. Enrichment of CD8 T cells was done with RosetteSep CD8+ T Cell Enrichment Cocktail plus Ficoll-Paque, and ACK red cell lysis came afterward. Libraries were built with PCR. Sequencing was performed on a NextSeq 500. Bulk TCR libraries were prepared as previously described, using TCR primers listed in Table S5. Purification of total RNA was performed with the Qiagen AllPrep DNA/RNA kit. Before any analysis, reads coming from multiple sequencing runs of the same library were combined into one pool. The original methods were these. Reads were retained only if the reads had an exact TCR constant sequence, and the retained reads were trimmed to 150 nt and grouped according to their 12-nt molecular barcodes. Reads within each barcode group were sub-clustered using a 15% Levenshtein threshold, and quality-weighted consensus sequences were constructed for each RNA molecule. Non-functional sequences were filtered out, along with any lower-count sequence sitting one edit away from another sequence. Barcode sub-clusters with fewer than 20% of the maximum read count were removed, based on fitting two negative binomial distributions. Using fastp at Q25 and MiXCR, TCRdb reprocessed the public reads and kept productive beta chains. Identical CDR3 proteins give one entry, which carries the most common genes and DNA. None of the V and J calls come from the authors' own analysis; TCRdb made them. The sample table records under 600,000 distinct CDR3 sequences; approximately 25% of these occur just once. The ten largest clones capture over 0.6% of the sample.

The CDR3 measures 14 amino acids from cysteine to phenylalanine. The DNA shown is the 42-base CDR3, in frame from base 1. V is pared back by 4 bases and J by 3 bases, with 11 bases lying between the germline termini. The germline V gene supplies CDR1 SGDLS and CDR2 YYNGEE. This clonotype turned up a few times. The antigen it binds to is not known. The input lacks base qualities; no much larger clone sits a single base away. The TCR originated in a human donor in good health. Some libraries in this study had Jurkat cell RNA spiked in. Sequenced input: naive CD8+ T cells from blood, with Jurkat cell RNA spiked in. The cell subset or site label here, explained by the study, means: FACS-sorted CD8+CD4-CCR7+CD45RA+ naive T cells. The rearrangement combines TRBV9 with TRBJ1-5; a tentative D match to TRBD1 spans 5 bases. The CDR3 protein is CASSSGHYNQPQHF. The bases read TGTGCCAGCAGCTCCGGACATTACAATCAGCCCCAGCATTTT.